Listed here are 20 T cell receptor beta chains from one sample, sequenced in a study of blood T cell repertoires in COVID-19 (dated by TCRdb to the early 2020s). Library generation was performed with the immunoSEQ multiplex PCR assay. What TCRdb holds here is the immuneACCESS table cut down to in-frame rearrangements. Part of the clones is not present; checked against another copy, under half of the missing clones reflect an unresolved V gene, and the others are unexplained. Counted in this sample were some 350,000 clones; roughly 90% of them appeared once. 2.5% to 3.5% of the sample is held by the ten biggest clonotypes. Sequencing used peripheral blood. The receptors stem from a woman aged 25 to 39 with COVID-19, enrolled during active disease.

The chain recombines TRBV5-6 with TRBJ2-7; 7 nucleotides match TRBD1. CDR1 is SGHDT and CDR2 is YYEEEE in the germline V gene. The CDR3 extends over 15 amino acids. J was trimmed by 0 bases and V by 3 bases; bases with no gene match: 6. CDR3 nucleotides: TGTGCCAGCAGCTCCCCCCGACAGGGCTCCTACGAGCAGTACGTC. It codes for CASSSPRQGSYEQYV.

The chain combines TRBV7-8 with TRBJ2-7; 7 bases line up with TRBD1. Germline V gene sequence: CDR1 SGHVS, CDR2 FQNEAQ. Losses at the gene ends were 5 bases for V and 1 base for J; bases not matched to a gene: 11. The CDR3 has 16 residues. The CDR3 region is CASSPSPRGRSYEQYF. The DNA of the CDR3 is TGTGCCAGCAGCCCATCCCCGAGGGGGCGATCCTACGAGCAGTACTTC.

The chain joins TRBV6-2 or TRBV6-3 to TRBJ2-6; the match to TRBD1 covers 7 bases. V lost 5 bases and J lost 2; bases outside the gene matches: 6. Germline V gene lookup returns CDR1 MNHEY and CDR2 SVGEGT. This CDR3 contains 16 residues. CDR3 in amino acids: CASSPPTGTGANVLTF. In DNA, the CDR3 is TGTGCCAGCAGTCCACCGACAGGGACTGGGGCCAACGTCCTGACTTTC.

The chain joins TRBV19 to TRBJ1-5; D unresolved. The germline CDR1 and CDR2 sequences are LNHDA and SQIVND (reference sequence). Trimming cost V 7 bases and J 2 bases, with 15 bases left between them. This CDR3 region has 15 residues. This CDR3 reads CASTFSGSGNQPQHF. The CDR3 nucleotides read TGTGCCAGTACATTCTCGGGGAGCGGCAATCAGCCCCAGCATTTT.

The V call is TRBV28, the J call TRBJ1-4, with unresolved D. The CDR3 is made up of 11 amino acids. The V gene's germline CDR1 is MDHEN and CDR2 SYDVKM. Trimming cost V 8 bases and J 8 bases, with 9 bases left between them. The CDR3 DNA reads TGTGCCAGCGAGTCGGGGGAAAAACTGTTTTTT. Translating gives CASESGEKLFF.

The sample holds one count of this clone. CDR3 sequence reads: CASSGGEGGGQETQYF. DNA for the CDR3: TGTGCCAGCAGTGGGGGCGAGGGGGGAGGGCAAGAGACCCAGTACTTC. V usage is TRBV2 and J usage is TRBJ2-5; TRBD2 is a possible D gene (7 bases). Per germline, CDR1 SNHLY and CDR2 FYNNEI. The CDR3 spans 16 residues. Trimming stripped 4 bases from V and 2 bases from J, with 17 bases between.

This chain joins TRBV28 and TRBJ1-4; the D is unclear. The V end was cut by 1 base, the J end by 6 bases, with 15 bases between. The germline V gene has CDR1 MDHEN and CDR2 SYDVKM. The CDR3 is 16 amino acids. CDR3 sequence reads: CASSLFPLVNHEKLFF. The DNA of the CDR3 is TGTGCCAGCAGTTTATTCCCCCTTGTTAATCATGAAAAACTGTTTTTT.

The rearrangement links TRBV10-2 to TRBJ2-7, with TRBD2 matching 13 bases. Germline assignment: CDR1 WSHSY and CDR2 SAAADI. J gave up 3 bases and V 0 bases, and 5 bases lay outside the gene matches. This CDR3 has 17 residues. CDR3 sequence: CASSESRLAGGLYEQYF. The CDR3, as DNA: TGCGCCAGCAGTGAGTCAAGACTAGCGGGGGGACTCTACGAGCAGTACTTC.

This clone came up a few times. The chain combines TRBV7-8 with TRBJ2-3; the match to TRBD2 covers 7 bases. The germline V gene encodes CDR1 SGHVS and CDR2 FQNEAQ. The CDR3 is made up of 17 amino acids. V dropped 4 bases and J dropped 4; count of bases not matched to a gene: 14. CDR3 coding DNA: TGTGCCAGCAGCTCCCTCCCCCGGGACTACCCGGCAGATACGCAGTATTTT. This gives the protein CASSSLPRDYPADTQYF.

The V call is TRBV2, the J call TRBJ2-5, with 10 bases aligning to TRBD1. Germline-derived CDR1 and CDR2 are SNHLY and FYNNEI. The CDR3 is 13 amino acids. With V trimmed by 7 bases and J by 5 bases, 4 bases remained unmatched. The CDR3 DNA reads TGTGCCAGCATGGGACAGGGGATGGAGACCCAGTACTTC. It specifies CASMGQGMETQYF.

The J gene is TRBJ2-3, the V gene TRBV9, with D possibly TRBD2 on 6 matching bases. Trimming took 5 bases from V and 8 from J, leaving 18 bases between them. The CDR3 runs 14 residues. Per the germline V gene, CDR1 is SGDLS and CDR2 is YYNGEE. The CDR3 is CASRPSNAGSTQYF. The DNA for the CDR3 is TGTGCCAGCAGGCCCTCCAACGCGGGAAGTACGCAGTATTTT.

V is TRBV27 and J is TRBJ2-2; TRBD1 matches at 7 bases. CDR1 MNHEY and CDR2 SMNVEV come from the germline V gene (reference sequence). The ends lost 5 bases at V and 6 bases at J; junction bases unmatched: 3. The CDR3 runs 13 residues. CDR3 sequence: CASSVRGPGELFF. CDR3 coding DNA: TGTGCCAGCAGTGTAAGGGGGCCCGGGGAGCTGTTTTTT.

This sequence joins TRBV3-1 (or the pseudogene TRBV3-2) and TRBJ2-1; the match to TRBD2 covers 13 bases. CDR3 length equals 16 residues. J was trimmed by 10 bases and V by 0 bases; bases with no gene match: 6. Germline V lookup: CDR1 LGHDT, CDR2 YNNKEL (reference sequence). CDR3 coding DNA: TGTGCCAGCAGCCAAGATCGGACTAGCGGGAGAGGAGAGCAGTTCTTC. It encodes CASSQDRTSGRGEQFF.

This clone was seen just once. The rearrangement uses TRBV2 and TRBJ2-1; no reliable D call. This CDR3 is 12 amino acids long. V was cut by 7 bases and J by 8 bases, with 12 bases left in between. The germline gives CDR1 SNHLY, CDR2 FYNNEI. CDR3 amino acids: CASTPTRDEQFF. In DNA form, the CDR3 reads TGTGCCAGCACCCCCACCCGGGATGAGCAGTTCTTC.

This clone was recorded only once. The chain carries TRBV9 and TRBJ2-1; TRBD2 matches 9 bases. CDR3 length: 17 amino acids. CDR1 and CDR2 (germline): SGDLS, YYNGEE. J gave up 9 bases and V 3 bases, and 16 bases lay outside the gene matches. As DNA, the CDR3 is TGTGCCAGCAGCGCCCACTTAGCGGGGGCGGTACACTTTGAGCAGTTCTTC. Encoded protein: CASSAHLAGAVHFEQFF.

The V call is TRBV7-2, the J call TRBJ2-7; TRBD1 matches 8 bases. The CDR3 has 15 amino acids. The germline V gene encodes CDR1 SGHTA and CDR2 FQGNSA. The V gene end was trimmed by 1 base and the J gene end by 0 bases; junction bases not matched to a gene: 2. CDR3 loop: CASSLGDRSSYEQYV. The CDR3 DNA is TGTGCCAGCAGCTTAGGGGACAGGAGCTCCTACGAGCAGTACGTC.

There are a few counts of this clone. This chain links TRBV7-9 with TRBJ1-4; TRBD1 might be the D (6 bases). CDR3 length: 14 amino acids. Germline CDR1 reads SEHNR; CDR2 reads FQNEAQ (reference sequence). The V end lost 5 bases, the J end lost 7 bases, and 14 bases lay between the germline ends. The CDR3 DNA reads TGTGCCAGCAGCACAGGCCAGGGGCCTGAAAAACTGTTTTTT. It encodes CASSTGQGPEKLFF.

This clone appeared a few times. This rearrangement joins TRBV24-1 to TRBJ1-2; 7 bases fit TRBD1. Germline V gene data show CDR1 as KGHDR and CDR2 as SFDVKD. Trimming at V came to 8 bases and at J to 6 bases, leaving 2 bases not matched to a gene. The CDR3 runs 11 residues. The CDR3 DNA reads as TGTGCCACCAAAGGACAGGATGGCTACACCTTC. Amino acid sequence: CATKGQDGYTF.

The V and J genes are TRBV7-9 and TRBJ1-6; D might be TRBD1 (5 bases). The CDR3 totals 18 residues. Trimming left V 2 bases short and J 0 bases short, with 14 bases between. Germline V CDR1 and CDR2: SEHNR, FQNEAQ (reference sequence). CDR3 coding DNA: TGTGCCAGCAGCTTATCGTTCCCAAGGGGCTCCTATAATTCACCCCTCCACTTT. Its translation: CASSLSFPRGSYNSPLHF.

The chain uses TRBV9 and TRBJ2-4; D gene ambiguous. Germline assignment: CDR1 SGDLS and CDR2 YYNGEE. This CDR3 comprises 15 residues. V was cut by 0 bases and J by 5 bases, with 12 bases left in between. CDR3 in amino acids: CASSVGPVKQNIQYF. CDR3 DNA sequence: TGTGCCAGCAGCGTAGGTCCGGTCAAACAAAACATTCAGTACTTC. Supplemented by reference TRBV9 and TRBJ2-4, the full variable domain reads DSGVTQTPKHLITATGQRVTLRCSPRSGDLSVYWYQQSLDQGLQFLIQYYNGEERAKGNILERFSAQQFPDLHSELNLSSLELGDSALYFCASSVGPVKQNIQYFGAGTRLSVL.